These 26 T cell receptor beta chains originate from one sample sequenced in a study of blood T cells in healthy people across ages. A second PCR of 7 to 11 cycles used a sample-barcoded 5' primer and a J-beta primer mix. TCRdb fed the 5' RACE reads into MiXCR, producing one record per CDR3 protein. The sample yields roughly 550,000 distinct CDR3 sequences, about 25% seen once. The data were also submitted as part of a second study, on T cells of mothers and their children.

Sequenced material: blood. The receptors derive from a boy younger than 18 in good health.

This clonotype was detected ten times or more. The V gene is TRBV7-2, the J gene TRBJ2-5; TRBD2 aligns across 10 bases. J lost 2 bases, V lost 5 bases, and 14 bases had no gene match. Germline V gives CDR1 SGHTA, CDR2 FQGNSA. The CDR3 extends over 18 amino acids. CDR3: CASSPGTKRGGLQETQYF. In DNA, the CDR3 is TGTGCCAGCAGCCCTGGGACTAAGCGGGGGGGATTGCAAGAGACCCAGTACTTC.

This clonotype appeared a few times. The chain uses TRBV15 and TRBJ2-7, with 8 bases fitting TRBD2. V shed 3 bases and J 4 bases; nucleotides not matched to a gene: 11. The CDR3 consists of 16 residues. CDR1 is LNHNV, CDR2 YYDKDF, per germline (reference sequence). Here the CDR3 reads CATSRSPGGPMYEQYF. The CDR3 bases are TGTGCCACCAGCAGGTCCCCGGGAGGGCCGATGTACGAGCAGTACTTC.

The chain links TRBV6-2 or TRBV6-3 to TRBJ2-1, with 8 bases identical to TRBD2. The CDR3 covers 12 residues. Germline V gene data show CDR1 as MNHEY and CDR2 as SVGEGT. Trimming took 4 bases from V and 8 from J; bases not matched to a gene: 1. The CDR3 nucleotides read TGTGCCAGCAGTTCTAGCGGGTATGAGCAGTTCTTC. This sequence encodes CASSSSGYEQFF.

The chain combines TRBV3-1 with TRBJ1-4; 10 bases map to TRBD1. J was trimmed by 7 bases and V by 4 bases; bases with no gene match: 6. The CDR3 runs to 15 residues. From germline, CDR1 is LGHDT and CDR2 YNNKEL (reference sequence). CDR3 DNA: TGTGCCAGCAGCCCGCGGACAGGGGGTTTTGAAAAACTGTTTTTT. Residues: CASSPRTGGFEKLFF.

This chain joins TRBV12-3 or TRBV12-4 and TRBJ2-5; TRBD1 is a possible D gene (5 bases). The CDR3 covers 14 residues. The V gene lost 4 bases and the J gene lost 1 base, with 10 bases spanning the gap. CDR3 region: CASSSGMVQETQYF. As DNA, the CDR3 is TGTGCCAGCAGTTCAGGGATGGTCCAAGAGACCCAGTACTTC.

This clonotype was detected many times. This rearrangement joins TRBV6-1 to TRBJ2-5; 7 bases are a match to TRBD1. Germline V gives CDR1 MNHNS, CDR2 SASEGT. V shed 6 bases and J 4 bases; nucleotides not matched to a gene: 5. The CDR3 extends over 13 amino acids. CDR3 residues: CASRQGRGETQYF. In DNA form, the CDR3 reads TGTGCCAGCAGACAGGGGAGAGGAGAGACCCAGTACTTC.

The rearrangement uses TRBV6-2 or TRBV6-3 and TRBJ2-7; no definite D call. Germline CDR1 is MNHEY and CDR2 is SVGEGT. CDR3 size: 12 residues. V lost 2 bases to trimming and J lost 3 bases, with 5 bases between them. The CDR3 sequence is CASSYHRYEQYF. The CDR3 nucleotides are TGTGCCAGCAGTTACCACCGCTACGAGCAGTACTTC.

V usage is TRBV7-9 and J usage is TRBJ2-1; TRBD2 matches 7 bases. CDR1 and CDR2 (germline): SEHNR, FQNEAQ (reference sequence). Trimming cost V 4 bases and J 4 bases; bases outside gene matches: 7. The CDR3 runs 15 residues. CDR3 region: CASSYRDYPYNEQFF. The DNA of the CDR3 is TGTGCCAGCAGCTACCGGGACTATCCATACAATGAGCAGTTCTTC.

This clonotype was observed a handful of times. The V call is TRBV27, the J call TRBJ2-5, with TRBD2 identical over 14 bases. The V and J ends lost 6 bases and 4 bases, in that order; junction bases with no gene match: 4. In germline, CDR1 is MNHEY, CDR2 SMNVEV (reference sequence). The CDR3 has 15 amino acids. The CDR3 protein is CASRPGLAGAETQYF. The CDR3 DNA sequence: TGTGCCAGCAGACCGGGACTAGCGGGAGCAGAGACCCAGTACTTC.

The chain carries TRBV7-6 and TRBJ1-1, with D perhaps TRBD1 (6 bases). CDR1 is SGHVS and CDR2 is FNYEAQ in the germline V gene. The CDR3 is 14 residues long. Trimming took 9 bases from V and 1 from J, leaving 15 bases between them. CDR3: CASTTGSGNTEAFF. DNA of the CDR3: TGTGCCAGTACCACAGGGAGCGGGAACACTGAAGCTTTCTTT.

In regard to this clonotype: The junction departs from germline at one end; a sequencing error may be responsible. J is TRBJ1-4 and V is TRBV4-3, with no clear D. The germline V gene encodes CDR1 LGHNA and CDR2 YSLEER. The CDR3 spans 13 residues. CDR3 in amino acids: CASSQGLGEKLLF. Written as DNA, the CDR3 is TGCGCCAGCAGCCAAGGATTGGGTGAAAAACTGCTTTTT.

The sample holds a few counts of this clonotype. Germline is not matched at one junction end, which may reflect a read error. This chain joins TRBV7-9 and TRBJ2-5; TRBD2 is a possible D gene (5 bases). The DNA matches TRBJ2-7 better at its end, which makes the J call doubtful. The CDR3 is 14 amino acids. Germline V CDR1 and CDR2: SEHNR, FQNEAQ (reference sequence). The CDR3 bases are TGTGCCTGCAGCTTTCGGGGTCTTGTCGACGAGCAGTACTTC. Translation gives CACSFRGLVDEQYF.

The chain uses TRBV25-1 and TRBJ1-2, with 9 bases fitting TRBD1. The germline gives CDR1 MGHDK, CDR2 SYGVNS. V was clipped by 1 base and J by 6 bases; unmatched bases: 6. The CDR3 sequence is 15 residues long. The DNA of the CDR3 is TGTGCCAGCAGTGAATCCGGACAGGGGCTGGATGGCTACACCTTC. Translation gives CASSESGQGLDGYTF.

The rearrangement joins TRBV7-8 to TRBJ2-5; 9 positions match TRBD1. The end of the DNA fits TRBJ2-7 better, so the J call may be wrong. The V gene's germline CDR1 is SGHVS and CDR2 FQNEAQ. The CDR3 is 16 residues long. CDR3 bases: TGTGCCAGCAGCGAAACCGGGACAGGGCTTTCCTACGAGCAGTACTTC. Encoded protein: CASSETGTGLSYEQYF.

The gene calls are TRBV7-2 and TRBJ1-2; D is unclear. CDR1 is SGHTA and CDR2 is FQGNSA in the germline V gene. CDR3 length: 15 residues. Trimming stripped 6 bases from V and 0 bases from J, with 14 bases between. CDR3 loop: CASSLKAAPNYGYTF. The CDR3 nucleotides read TGTGCCAGCAGTCTTAAGGCCGCCCCTAACTATGGCTACACCTTC.

The chain employs TRBV20-1 and TRBJ2-7; the match to TRBD2 covers 10 bases. There are 15 residues in the CDR3. From germline, CDR1 is DFQATT and CDR2 SNEGSKA (reference sequence). V was pared by 6 bases and J by 3 bases, with 11 bases of the junction left unmatched. The CDR3 DNA is TGCAGTGCCCCCATTAGGGCTAGCGGGGGCTACGAGCAGTACTTC. Protein: CSAPIRASGGYEQYF.

This clonotype was counted once. The chain employs TRBV5-1 and TRBJ2-1; TRBD1 aligns across 7 bases. Trimming removed 2 bases from V and 1 base from J; junction bases left unmatched: 9. The CDR3 spans 17 residues. Germline CDR1 is SGHRS and CDR2 is YFSETQ. CDR3 residues: CASSFNGQDGSYNEQFF. The CDR3 coding sequence is TGCGCCAGCAGCTTCAACGGACAGGACGGATCCTACAATGAGCAGTTCTTC. The full variable domain, rest sourced from reference TRBV5-1 and TRBJ2-1, is KAGVTQTPRYLIKTRGQQVTLSCSPISGHRSVSWYQQTPGQGLQFLFEYFSETQRNKGNFPGRFSGRQFSNSRSEMNVSTLELGDSALYLCASSFNGQDGSYNEQFFGPGTRLTVL.

The J gene is TRBJ2-7, the V gene TRBV28, with 9 bases matching TRBD1. Per the germline V gene, CDR1 is MDHEN and CDR2 is SYDVKM. CDR3 length: 13 residues. With 10 bases clipped from V and 4 bases from J, the junction kept 8 bases outside the gene matches. CDR3 DNA sequence: TGTGCCACAACTCGGACAGGGGAATACGAGCAGTACTTC. Protein sequence: CATTRTGEYEQYF.

Only a few counts were recorded for this clonotype. The chain recombines TRBV20-1 with TRBJ2-5; 14 positions match TRBD2. TRBJ2-1 explains the end of the DNA better; the J call may be wrong. Germline V lookup: CDR1 DFQATT, CDR2 SNEGSKA (reference sequence). The CDR3 is 15 residues long. The CDR3: CSARLAGGPYNEQFF. CDR3 DNA sequence: TGCAGTGCTCGACTAGCGGGGGGGCCCTACAATGAGCAGTTCTTC.

The J gene is TRBJ2-1, the V gene TRBV5-6; D gene unclear. With 2 bases removed from V and 5 bases from J, the gap between germline ends came to 14 bases. CDR1 is SGHDT and CDR2 is YYEEEE in the germline V gene. CDR3 size: 15 residues. CDR3 amino acids: CASSFFTNRHNEQFF. As DNA, the CDR3 is TGTGCCAGCAGCTTCTTTACTAACAGACACAATGAGCAGTTCTTC.

The CDR3 sequence: CASSQTNLGSKNIQYF. In nucleotides, the CDR3 is TGTGCCAGCAGCCAAACCAACCTCGGATCCAAAAACATTCAGTACTTC. The V and J genes are TRBV14 and TRBJ2-4; D remains ambiguous. With 2 bases removed from V and 2 bases from J, the gap between germline ends came to 13 bases. In germline, CDR1 is SGHDN, CDR2 FVKESK. This CDR3 contains 16 residues.

The V gene is TRBV2, the J gene TRBJ2-3; 8 nucleotides line up with TRBD1. The CDR3 loop spans 18 amino acids. V lost 5 bases and J lost 0; bases outside the gene matches: 13. CDR1 and CDR2 from the germline V gene are SNHLY and FYNNEI. CDR3 DNA sequence: TGTGCCAGCAGTCGACCTCGAGCTACAGGGGGAAGCACAGATACGCAGTATTTT. Residues: CASSRPRATGGSTDTQYF.

The J gene is TRBJ2-7, the V gene TRBV2, with 7 bases identical to TRBD1. Losses at the gene ends were 6 bases for V and 5 bases for J; bases not matched to a gene: 10. Germline V gene lookup returns CDR1 SNHLY and CDR2 FYNNEI. The CDR3 is 14 amino acids. CDR3 sequence: CASRTDRSVNEQYF. CDR3 in DNA: TGTGCCAGCAGAACGGACAGGAGCGTCAACGAGCAGTACTTC.

The chain carries TRBV6-2 or TRBV6-3 and TRBJ2-7; D not certain. The CDR3 covers 14 residues. V was cut by 4 bases and J by 6 bases, with 16 bases left in between. Germline V gene lookup returns CDR1 MNHEY and CDR2 SVGEGT. CDR3 coding DNA: TGTGCCAGCAGTTCCGACGCCTCTTTGGCCGAGCAGTACTTC. Amino acids: CASSSDASLAEQYF.

As DNA, the CDR3 is TGTGCCACCAGTGGGTGGACGGGGCGTGGTTATGGCTACACCTTC. It translates to CATSGWTGRGYGYTF. The V and J genes are TRBV24-1 and TRBJ1-2; the D gene is possibly TRBD1 (5 bases). The CDR3 totals 15 residues. Trimming removed 5 bases from V and 5 bases from J, with 17 bases in between. The V gene's germline CDR1 is KGHDR and CDR2 SFDVKD.

The rearrangement links TRBV7-9 to TRBJ1-4; D not certain. Germline V gene data show CDR1 as SEHNR and CDR2 as FQNEAQ (reference sequence). The CDR3 has 13 amino acids. V lost 4 bases, J lost 8 bases, and 11 bases lay in between. The CDR3 DNA sequence: TGTGCCAGCAGCTACAGACTTGGGGAAAAACTGTTTTTT. Its translation: CASSYRLGEKLFF.